This T cell receptor beta chain was documented in a study of CD4+ T cells in melanoma. This clone qualifies as large (0.1 to 1%). Its specificity is not known. The data were produced by immunoSEQ multiplex PCR, yet TCRdb's version contains in-frame clones alone and is incomplete. The sample carries some 14,000 clones, approximately 62% recorded once. Study findings and constraints: A reported correlation linked neoantigen-specific CD4+ T cells to CD8+, macrophage and B cell function. Neoantigen-specific CD4+ T cells in melanoma reportedly had diverse differentiation states.

CDR3 length: 13 amino acids. Germline assignment: CDR1 SEHNR and CDR2 FQNEAQ (reference sequence). The V end lost 5 bases, the J end lost 12 bases, and 19 bases lay between the germline ends. The sample comprised cells from a culture (not recorded whether cultured in vitro). This chain joins TRBV7-9 and TRBJ1-1; D is possibly TRBD1 (5 bases). This clonotype was obtained from a human donor with melanoma. CDR3 coding DNA: TGTGCCAGCAGCCCTGGGGCAGCTCCTGGGACTTTCTTT. This sequence encodes CASSPGAAPGTFF.